Sequencing of this T cell receptor (beta chain) was carried out in a study of blood T cell repertoires in COVID-19. This clone has just one count. In the study's own analysis: Estimated nucleated cell counts came from reference gene primer amplification. The repertoire was sequenced with immunoSEQ multiplex PCR; TCRdb's copy has only in-frame clones and lacks some. For V, J and clone size, that table is used; D and trimming come from the DNA. The sample yields about 260,000 clones, around 93% seen once. The receptor comes from a man in his forties who had been exposed to COVID-19. The sequenced sample was PBMCs or T cells enriched from blood (not recorded which).

The CDR3 spells CASTWEGNQPQHF. CDR3 coding DNA: TGTGCCAGTACTTGGGAGGGGAATCAGCCCCAGCATTTT. The V call is TRBV19, the J call TRBJ1-5, with a tentative D call TRBD1 (5 bases). Trimming stripped 7 bases from V and 4 bases from J, with 11 bases between. Germline V gene data show CDR1 as LNHDA and CDR2 as SQIVND (reference sequence). The CDR3 totals 13 residues.